This TCR beta chain was identified in a study of T cell repertoires in cytomegalovirus infection. Overall study context: Use of recently identified HLA-C-restricted and well-studied HLA-B-restricted CMV epitopes was part of the study. Study-wide findings and caveats: There were HLA-C-restricted CMV-specific TCR beta clonotypes dominating the ex vivo response.

Each CDR3 protein gets one entry after TCRdb re-called the reads with MiXCR. The sample holds a few hundred thousand distinct CDR3 sequences, approximately 25% seen once. The CDR3 is 17 amino acids. Germline CDR1 and CDR2: SGHNT and YENEEA. The ends lost 1 base at V and 10 bases at J; junction bases unmatched: 11. As concerns this clonotype: Its antigen is unidentified.

The chain recombines TRBV11-3 with TRBJ2-1, with 12 nucleotides matching TRBD2. The sequences come from cultured PBMCs, collected from culture after CMV antigen stimulation. The TCR was taken from a human donor in good health (CMV status not recorded). Some clones in this sample may be carry-over from other donors' samples. Written as DNA, the CDR3 is TGTGCCAGCAGCTTAGCTAGCGGGAGGGCCCTCTCGGACGAGCAGTTCTTC. Protein product: CASSLASGRALSDEQFF. The full variable domain, in which reference TRBV11-3 and TRBJ2-1 provide the parts outside the CDR3, is EAGVVQSPRYKIIEKKQPVAFWCNPISGHNTLYWYLQNLGQGPELLIRYENEEAVDDSQLPKDRFSAERLKGVDSTLKIQPAELGDSAVYLCASSLASGRALSDEQFFGPGTRLTVL.